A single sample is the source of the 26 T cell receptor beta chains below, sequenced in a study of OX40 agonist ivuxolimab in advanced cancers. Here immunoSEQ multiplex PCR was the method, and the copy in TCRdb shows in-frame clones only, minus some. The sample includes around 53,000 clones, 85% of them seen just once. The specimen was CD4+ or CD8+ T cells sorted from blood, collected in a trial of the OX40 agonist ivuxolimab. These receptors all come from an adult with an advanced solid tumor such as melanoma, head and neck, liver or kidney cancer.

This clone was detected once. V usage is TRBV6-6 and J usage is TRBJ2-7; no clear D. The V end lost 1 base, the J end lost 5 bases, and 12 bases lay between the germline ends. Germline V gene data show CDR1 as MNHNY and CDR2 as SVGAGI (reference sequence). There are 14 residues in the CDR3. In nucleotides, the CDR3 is TGTGCCAGCAGTTACTTGGCAGACTCTAACGAGCAGTACTTC. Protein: CASSYLADSNEQYF.

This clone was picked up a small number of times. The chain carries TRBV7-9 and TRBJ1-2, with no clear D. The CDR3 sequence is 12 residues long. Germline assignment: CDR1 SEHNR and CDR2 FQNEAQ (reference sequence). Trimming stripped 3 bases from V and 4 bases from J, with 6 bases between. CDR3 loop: CASSLGGYGYTF. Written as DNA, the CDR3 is TGTGCCAGCAGCTTGGGAGGCTATGGCTACACCTTC. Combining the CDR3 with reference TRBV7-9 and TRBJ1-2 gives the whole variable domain DTGVSQNPRHKITKRGQNVTFRCDPISEHNRLYWYRQTLGQGPEFLTYFQNEAQLEKSRLLSDRFSAERPKGSFSTLEIQRTEQGDSAMYLCASSLGGYGYTFGSGTRLTVV.

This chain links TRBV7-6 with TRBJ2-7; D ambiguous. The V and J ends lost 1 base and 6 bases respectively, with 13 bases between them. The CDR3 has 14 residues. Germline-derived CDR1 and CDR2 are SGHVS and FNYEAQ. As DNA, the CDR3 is TGTGCCAGCAGCTTAGGGCACCTTGAACCCGAGCAGTACTTC. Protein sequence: CASSLGHLEPEQYF.

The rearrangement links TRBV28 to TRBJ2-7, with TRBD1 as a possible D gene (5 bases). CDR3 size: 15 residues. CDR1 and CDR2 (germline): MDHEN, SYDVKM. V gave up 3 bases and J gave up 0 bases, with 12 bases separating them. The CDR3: CASSFVGRVSYEQYF. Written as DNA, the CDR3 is TGTGCCAGCAGTTTCGTTGGCAGGGTCTCCTACGAGCAGTACTTC.

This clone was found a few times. This CDR3 is CASSSQGLGDYEQYF. The CDR3 nucleotides are TGCGCCAGCAGCTCACAGGGCCTGGGAGACTACGAGCAGTACTTC. The chain carries TRBV5-1 and TRBJ2-7, with a possible D match to TRBD1 (6 bases). The ends were cut back, 3 bases at V and 3 bases at J, with 16 bases in the middle. Germline assignment: CDR1 SGHRS and CDR2 YFSETQ. This CDR3 region has 15 residues.

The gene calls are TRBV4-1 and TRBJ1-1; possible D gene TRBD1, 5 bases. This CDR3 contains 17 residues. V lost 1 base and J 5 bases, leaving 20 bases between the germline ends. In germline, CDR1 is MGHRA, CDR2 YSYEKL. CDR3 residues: CASSQVGVMGRRTEAFF. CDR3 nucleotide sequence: TGCGCCAGCAGCCAAGTGGGGGTGATGGGGAGGAGAACTGAAGCTTTCTTT.

The CDR3 sequence is CAWTGGGYSPLHF. In DNA form, the CDR3 reads TGTGCCTGGACAGGAGGTGGTTACTCACCCCTCCACTTT. The chain links TRBV30 to TRBJ1-6; the D is unclear. Germline loops: CDR1 GTSNPN, CDR2 SVGIG (reference sequence). V shed 4 bases and J shed 10 bases, with 14 bases lying between them. The CDR3 runs 13 residues.

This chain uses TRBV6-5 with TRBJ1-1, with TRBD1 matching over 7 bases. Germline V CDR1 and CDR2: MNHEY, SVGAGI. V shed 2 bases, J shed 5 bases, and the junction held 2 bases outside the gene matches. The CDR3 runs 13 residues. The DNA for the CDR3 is TGTGCCAGCAGTTACGACAGGGTTACTGAAGCTTTCTTT. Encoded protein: CASSYDRVTEAFF.

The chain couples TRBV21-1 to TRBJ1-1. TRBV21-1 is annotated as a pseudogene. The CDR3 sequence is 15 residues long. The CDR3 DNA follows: TGTGCCAGCAGCACGAGTCACGATGAGAGGACTGAAGCTTTCTTT. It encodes CASSTSHDERTEAFF.

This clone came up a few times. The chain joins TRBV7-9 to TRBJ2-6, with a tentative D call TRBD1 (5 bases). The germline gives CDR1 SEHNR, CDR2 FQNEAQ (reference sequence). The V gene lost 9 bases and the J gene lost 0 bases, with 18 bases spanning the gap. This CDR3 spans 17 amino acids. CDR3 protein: CASLLGDYLSGANVLTF. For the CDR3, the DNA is TGTGCCAGTCTTCTAGGGGATTACCTCTCTGGGGCCAACGTCCTGACTTTC.

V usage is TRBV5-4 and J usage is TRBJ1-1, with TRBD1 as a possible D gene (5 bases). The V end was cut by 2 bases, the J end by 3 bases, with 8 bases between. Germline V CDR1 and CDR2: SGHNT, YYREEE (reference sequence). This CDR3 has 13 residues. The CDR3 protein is CASSFRVDTEAFF. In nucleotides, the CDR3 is TGTGCCAGCAGCTTCAGGGTGGACACTGAAGCTTTCTTT.

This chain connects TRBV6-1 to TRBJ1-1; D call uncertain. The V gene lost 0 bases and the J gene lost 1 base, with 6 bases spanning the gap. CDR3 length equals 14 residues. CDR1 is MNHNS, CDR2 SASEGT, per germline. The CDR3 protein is CASSEARRNTEAFF. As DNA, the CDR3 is TGTGCCAGCAGTGAAGCGAGGCGGAACACTGAAGCTTTCTTT.

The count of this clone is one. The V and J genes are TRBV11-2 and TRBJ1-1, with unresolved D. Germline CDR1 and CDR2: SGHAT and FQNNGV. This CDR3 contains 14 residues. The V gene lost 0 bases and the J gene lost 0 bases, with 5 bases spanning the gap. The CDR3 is CASSLDQMNTEAFF. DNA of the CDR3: TGTGCCAGCAGCTTAGACCAGATGAACACTGAAGCTTTCTTT. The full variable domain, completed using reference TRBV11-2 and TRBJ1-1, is EAGVAQSPRYKIIEKRQSVAFWCNPISGHATLYWYQQILGQGPKLLIQFQNNGVVDDSQLPKDRFSAERLKGVDSTLKIQPAKLEDSAVYLCASSLDQMNTEAFFGQGTRLTVV.

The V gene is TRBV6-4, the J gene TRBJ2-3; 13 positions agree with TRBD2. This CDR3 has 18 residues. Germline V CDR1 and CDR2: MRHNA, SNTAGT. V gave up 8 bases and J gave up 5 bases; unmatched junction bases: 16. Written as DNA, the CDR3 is TGTGCCAGCCACCTGCCTCGACTAGCGGGAGGACCCCTAGATACGCAGTATTTT. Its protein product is CASHLPRLAGGPLDTQYF.

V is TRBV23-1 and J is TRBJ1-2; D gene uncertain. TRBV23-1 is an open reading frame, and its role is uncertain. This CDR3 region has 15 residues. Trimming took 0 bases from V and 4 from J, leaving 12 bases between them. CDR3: CASSQSLGESYGYTF. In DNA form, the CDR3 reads TGCGCCAGCAGTCAATCTCTTGGGGAGAGCTATGGCTACACCTTC.

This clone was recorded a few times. The CDR3 reads CASSLKDAGGGSYNEQFF. The CDR3 nucleotides are TGTGCCAGCAGCTTAAAGGATGCGGGAGGAGGCTCCTACAATGAGCAGTTCTTC. The V gene is TRBV7-3, the J gene TRBJ2-1; 8 bases are shared with TRBD2. The CDR3 length is 18 residues. V gave up 1 base and J gave up 0 bases; unmatched junction bases: 8. Germline V lookup: CDR1 SGHTA, CDR2 FQGTGA.

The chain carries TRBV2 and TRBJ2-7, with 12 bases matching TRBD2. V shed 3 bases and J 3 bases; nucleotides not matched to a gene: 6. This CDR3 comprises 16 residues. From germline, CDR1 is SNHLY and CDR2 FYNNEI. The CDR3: CASSDRTSGTNYEQYF. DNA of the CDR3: TGTGCCAGCAGTGATCGGACTAGCGGGACAAACTACGAGCAGTACTTC.

The CDR3 spells CASTYTDTQYF. In nucleotides, the CDR3 is TGTGCCAGTACCTATACAGATACGCAGTATTTT. The V call is TRBV19, the J call TRBJ2-3; D is undetermined. Germline V gene lookup returns CDR1 LNHDA and CDR2 SQIVND (reference sequence). V shed 7 bases and J shed 3 bases, with 5 bases lying between them. The CDR3 runs 11 residues. The full variable domain, in which reference TRBV19 and TRBJ2-3 provide the parts outside the CDR3, is DGGITQSPKYLFRKEGQNVTLSCEQNLNHDAMYWYRQDPGQGLRLIYYSQIVNDFQKGDIAEGYSVSREKKESFPLTVTSAQKNPTAFYLCASTYTDTQYFGPGTRLTVL.

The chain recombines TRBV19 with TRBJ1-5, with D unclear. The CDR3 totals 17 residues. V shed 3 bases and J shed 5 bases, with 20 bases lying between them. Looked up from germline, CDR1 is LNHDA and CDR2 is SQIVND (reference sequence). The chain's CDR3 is CASSIDGPANDHQPQHF. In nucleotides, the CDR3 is TGTGCCAGTAGTATCGATGGGCCAGCTAACGATCATCAGCCCCAGCATTTT. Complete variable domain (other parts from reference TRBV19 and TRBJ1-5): DGGITQSPKYLFRKEGQNVTLSCEQNLNHDAMYWYRQDPGQGLRLIYYSQIVNDFQKGDIAEGYSVSREKKESFPLTVTSAQKNPTAFYLCASSIDGPANDHQPQHFGDGTRLSIL.

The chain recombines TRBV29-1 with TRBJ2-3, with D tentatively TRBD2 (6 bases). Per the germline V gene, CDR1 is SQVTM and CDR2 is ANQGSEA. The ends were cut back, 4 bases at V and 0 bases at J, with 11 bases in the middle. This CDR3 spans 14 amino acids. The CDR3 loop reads CSVVLAASTDTQYF. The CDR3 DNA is TGCAGCGTTGTATTAGCGGCAAGCACAGATACGCAGTATTTT.

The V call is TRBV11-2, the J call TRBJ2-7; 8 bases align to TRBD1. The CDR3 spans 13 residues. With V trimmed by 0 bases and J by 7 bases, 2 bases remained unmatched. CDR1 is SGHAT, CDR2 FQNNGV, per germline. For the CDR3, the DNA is TGTGCCAGCAGCTTAGACCGGACAGGGGAGCAGTACTTC. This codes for CASSLDRTGEQYF.

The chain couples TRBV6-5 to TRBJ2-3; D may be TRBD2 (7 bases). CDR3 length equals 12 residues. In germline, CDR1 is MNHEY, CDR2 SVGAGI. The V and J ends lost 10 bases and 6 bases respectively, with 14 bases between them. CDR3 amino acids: CATKGGVDTQYF. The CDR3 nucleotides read TGTGCCACCAAAGGGGGGGTCGATACGCAGTATTTT.

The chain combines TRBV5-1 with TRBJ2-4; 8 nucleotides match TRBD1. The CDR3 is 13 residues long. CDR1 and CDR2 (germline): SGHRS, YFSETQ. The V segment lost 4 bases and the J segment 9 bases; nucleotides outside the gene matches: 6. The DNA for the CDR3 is TGCGCCAGCAGCCTTGGACAGGGAGGCATTCAGTACTTC. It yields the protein CASSLGQGGIQYF.

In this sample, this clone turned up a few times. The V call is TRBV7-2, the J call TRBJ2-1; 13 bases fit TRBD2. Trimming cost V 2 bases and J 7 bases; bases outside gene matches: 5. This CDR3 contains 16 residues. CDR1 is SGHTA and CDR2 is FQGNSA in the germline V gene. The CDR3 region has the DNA TGTGCCAGCAGCTTAACTAGCGGGGGGGCGGTAAATGAGCAGTTCTTC. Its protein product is CASSLTSGGAVNEQFF.

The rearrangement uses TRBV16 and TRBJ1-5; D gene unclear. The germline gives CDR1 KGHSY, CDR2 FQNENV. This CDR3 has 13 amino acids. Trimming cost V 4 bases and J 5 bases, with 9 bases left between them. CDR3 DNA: TGTGCCAGCAGCCTGGACCGTTATCAGCCCCAGCATTTT. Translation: CASSLDRYQPQHF.

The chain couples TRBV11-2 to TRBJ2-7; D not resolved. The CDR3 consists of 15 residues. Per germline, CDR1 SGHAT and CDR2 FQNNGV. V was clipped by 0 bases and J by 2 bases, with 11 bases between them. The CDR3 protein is CASSLEVPEPYEQYF. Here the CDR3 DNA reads TGTGCCAGCAGCTTAGAGGTCCCAGAACCCTACGAGCAGTACTTC.